This T cell receptor beta chain was identified in a study of T cells after yellow fever vaccination. This clonotype was detected ten times or more. Germline V gene data show CDR1 as SGHDT and CDR2 as YYEEEE. The CDR3 loop spans 13 amino acids. Trimming took off 1 base at V and 3 bases at J, with 7 bases between the two ends. TCRdb passed the 5' RACE reads through MiXCR, listing each CDR3 protein once. The sample records 20,000 to 25,000 distinct CDR3 sequences, roughly 5.6% being singletons. The chain recombines TRBV5-6 with TRBJ2-5; no clear D. This receptor was obtained from a man aged 18 to 35 who received the YFV17D yellow fever vaccine. The sequenced sample was PBMCs, either bulk or a sorted T-cell subset (CD4+, CD8+, memory, or dextramer-sorted; not recorded which), obtained more than 40 days after the first yellow fever vaccination. CDR3 DNA sequence: TGTGCCAGCAGCTTGTTACTCGAAGAGACCCAGTACTTC. Translating gives CASSLLLEETQYF. The variable domain in full, with the rest retrieved from reference TRBV5-6 and TRBJ2-5, is DAGVTQSPTHLIKTRGQQVTLRCSPKSGHDTVSWYQQALGQGPQFIFQYYEEEERQRGNFPDRFSGHQFPNYSSELNVNALLLGDSALYLCASSLLLEETQYFGPGTRLLVL.